This paragraph reports one TCR beta chain. What it recognizes is unknown. Via MiXCR, TCRdb re-called the 5' RACE reads, giving one row per CDR3 protein. Of 220,000 or so distinct CDR3 sequences in the sample, about 18% were seen once. This specimen belongs to a study of CD8 T cells in ankylosing spondylitis. General observations from the study: Ankylosing spondylitis blood seemed to carry a telltale TCR beta motif made of about 8 highly homologous variants. Clones tied to disease were said to be significantly enriched in matched ankylosing spondylitis synovial fluid.

The V gene's germline CDR1 is SEHNR and CDR2 FQNEAQ (reference sequence). V was shortened by 0 bases and J by 4 bases, with 9 bases between the two germline ends. There are 15 residues in the CDR3. The chain is built from TRBV7-9 and TRBJ2-2; tentative D call: TRBD2 (5 bases). The sequenced sample was blood, either unsorted or a sorted T cell fraction (not recorded which). The clonotype comes from a male donor with ankylosing spondylitis. DNA of the CDR3: TGTGCCAGCAGCTTAGCGGTAGCGAGCACCGGGGAGCTGTTTTTT. Its protein product is CASSLAVASTGELFF.